Each of the 3 T cell receptor beta chains below was sequenced from the same sample in a study of Ad26.COV2.S vaccination and SARS-CoV-2 variants. Treatment of the sample: some 20 received Ad26.COV2.S at low or high dose, single or two shots; several received placebo; per-sample allocation not given. Sampling occurred on day 63 after the first vaccine or placebo injection. Generated by immunoSEQ multiplex PCR, the TCRdb table keeps only in-frame clones and is missing some. The sample gives roughly 300,000 clones, about 87% of which show up once; around 6.6% is in the top ten. The sample consisted of peripheral blood, taken in a trial of Ad26.COV2.S vaccine versus placebo. The receptors derive from a person aged 18-65 years who received the Ad26.COV2.S COVID-19 vaccine or a placebo.

This clone was observed a single time. Other DNA sequences within the sample encode an identical CDR3. The V and J genes are TRBV12-3 or TRBV12-4 and TRBJ1-2; D remains unclear. This CDR3 has 11 amino acids. Deletions cut 3 bases from V and 7 bases from J, with 6 bases between. CDR3 coding DNA: TGTGCCAGCAGTTTGGCGGGTGGCTACACCTTC. Its protein product is CASSLAGGYTF.

In DNA, the CDR3 is TGTGCCTGGAGTGATGGGTATAATTCACCCCTCCACTTT. It translates to CAWSDGYNSPLHF. V usage is TRBV30 and J usage is TRBJ1-6; D remains unclear. The CDR3 is 13 residues long. Germline V gene data show CDR1 as GTSNPN and CDR2 as SVGIG (reference sequence). The V end lost 1 base, the J end lost 4 bases, and 5 bases lay between the germline ends.

J is TRBJ1-1 and V is TRBV5-4; D might be TRBD1 (6 bases). The length of the CDR3 is 14 residues. The V end was cut by 7 bases, the J end by 3 bases, with 16 bases between. Germline V gene sequence: CDR1 SGHNT, CDR2 YYREEE (reference sequence). CDR3 sequence: CASLGGRGDTEAFF. CDR3 in DNA: TGTGCCAGCTTGGGGGGCAGGGGAGACACTGAAGCTTTCTTT.